These 25 T cell receptor beta chains were sequenced from one sample in a study of blood T cells in healthy people across ages. A J-beta primer mix and a sample-barcoded 5' primer were used in a second PCR of about 7 to 12 cycles. One entry per CDR3 protein results from TCRdb running MiXCR on the 5' RACE reads. Counted here are about 1.7 million distinct CDR3 sequences, under 30% occurring once; the ten biggest clones make up approximately 7.7%. Input material: blood. These receptor sequences come from a woman aged 25 to 39 in good health.

The chain joins TRBV12-3 or TRBV12-4 to TRBJ1-5, with TRBD1 as a possible D gene (5 bases). V lost 3 bases and J 3 bases, leaving 12 bases between the germline ends. The CDR3 runs to 15 residues. The CDR3 DNA sequence: TGTGCCAGCAGTTTGGGGCAGGCCCCCAATCAGCCCCAGCATTTT. Translating gives CASSLGQAPNQPQHF.

As regards this clonotype: Being one base from a much bigger clone, this may be a read error. The V and J genes are TRBV10-2 and TRBJ2-7; no firm D call. The CDR3 runs to 12 residues. CDR1 is WSHSY, CDR2 SAAADI, per germline. The CDR3 coding sequence is TGCGCCAGCAGTCACGACTCCTACGATCAGTACTTC. This encodes CASSHDSYDQYF.

The J gene is TRBJ1-2, the V gene TRBV10-3; perhaps TRBD1 as D (5 bases). V lost 0 bases and J lost 8, with 10 bases in between. There are 13 residues in the CDR3. Germline CDR1 reads ENHRY; CDR2 reads SYGVKD. The CDR3 is CAISESGGDGYTF. The CDR3 DNA reads as TGTGCCATCAGTGAGTCGGGGGGGGACGGCTACACCTTC.

This clonotype occurred a few times. The chain's CDR3 is CASSSQTGLAGCYEQYF. CDR3 nucleotide sequence: TGTGCCAGCAGCTCACAAACGGGACTAGCGGGATGCTACGAGCAGTACTTC. The rearrangement links TRBV7-6 to TRBJ2-7, with TRBD2 matching over 13 bases. This CDR3 is 17 amino acids long. J was trimmed by 3 bases and V by 4 bases; bases with no gene match: 9. Germline CDR1 reads SGHVS; CDR2 reads FNYEAQ.

A single count supports this clonotype. A much larger clone is a single base away; this may be a read error. The chain links TRBV20-1 to TRBJ2-5, with 10 bases matching TRBD2. This CDR3 is built from 15 residues. Germline-derived CDR1 and CDR2 are DFQATT and SNEGSKA (reference sequence). CDR3 in amino acids: CRARDPSGRAETQYF. As DNA, the CDR3 is TGCAGGGCTAGAGATCCTAGCGGGAGAGCAGAGACCCAGTACTTC.

This clonotype occurred many times. The rearrangement joins TRBV10-3 to TRBJ2-7; D may be TRBD2 (5 bases). The ends were cut back, 4 bases at V and 0 bases at J, with 7 bases in the middle. Germline lookup yields CDR1 ENHRY and CDR2 SYGVKD. This CDR3 spans 13 amino acids. As DNA, the CDR3 is TGTGCCATCAGTGTGAGCGGCTCCTACGAGCAGTACTTC. Protein product: CAISVSGSYEQYF.

The chain is built from TRBV27 and TRBJ2-1, with 9 bases fitting TRBD1. CDR1 and CDR2 (germline): MNHEY, SMNVEV (reference sequence). V was pared by 5 bases and J by 4 bases, with 12 bases of the junction left unmatched. This CDR3 spans 17 amino acids. In DNA form, the CDR3 reads TGTGCCAGCAGTGTCCTTTACGCCGGGACAGGGTACAATGAGCAGTTCTTC. The encoded protein is CASSVLYAGTGYNEQFF.

This clonotype appeared a few times. This sequence may be a read error, since a much larger clone differs from it by one base. The chain uses TRBV12-3 or TRBV12-4 and TRBJ2-7; TRBD2 might be the D (5 bases). This CDR3 contains 14 residues. The V end was cut by 5 bases, the J end by 0 bases, with 11 bases between. In DNA, the CDR3 is TGTGCCAGCAGTCCCTGGACTCTCTCCTACGAGCAGTACTTC. Translating it yields CASSPWTLSYEQYF.

This clonotype was picked up a small number of times. V usage is TRBV12-5 and J usage is TRBJ2-1, with no clear D. The germline V gene encodes CDR1 LGHNT and CDR2 FRNRAP. This CDR3 has 11 amino acids. V lost 1 base and J lost 6, with 1 base in between. The CDR3 coding sequence is TGTGCTAGTGGTTTGGGCAATGAGCAGTTCTTC. Protein: CASGLGNEQFF.

The genes are TRBV20-1 and TRBJ2-1; D unclear. CDR1 is DFQATT and CDR2 is SNEGSKA in the germline V gene (reference sequence). Trimming removed 5 bases at V and 7 bases at J, with 15 bases between. This CDR3 has 13 amino acids. The CDR3 loop is CSAYSSNKNEQFF. The CDR3 region has the DNA TGCAGTGCTTATAGTAGCAATAAAAATGAGCAGTTCTTC.

The V gene is TRBV13, the J gene TRBJ2-5; no clear D. Trimming stripped 1 base from V and 5 bases from J, with 11 bases between. Germline V gene sequence: CDR1 PRHDT, CDR2 FYEKMQ (reference sequence). The CDR3 consists of 14 residues. The CDR3 nucleotides are TGTGCCAGCAGCTTAGAGTCCGAATGGGAGACCCAGTACTTC. Amino acid sequence: CASSLESEWETQYF.

A few counts support this clonotype. The chain has TRBV11-2 and TRBJ1-1; D unclear. CDR3 length: 13 amino acids. Germline values: CDR1 SGHAT, CDR2 FQNNGV. V lost 0 bases, J lost 7 bases, and 9 bases lay in between. The CDR3 spells CASSLDLASEAFF. Here the CDR3 DNA reads TGTGCCAGCAGCTTAGATCTCGCGAGTGAAGCTTTCTTT.

This clonotype turned up a few times. An end of the junction differs from the germline gene, which may be a read error. The rearrangement joins TRBV20-1 to TRBJ2-3; TRBD2 matches at 8 bases. CDR1 is DFQATT, CDR2 SNEGSKA, per germline (reference sequence). This CDR3 has 15 amino acids. DNA of the CDR3: TGCAGTGCTAGAGCTCCAGCGGGGGTCACAGATATGCAGTATTTT. As protein: CSARAPAGVTDMQYF.

This clonotype is a singleton in its sample. The chain recombines TRBV7-2 with TRBJ2-3; D gene unclear. The V gene lost 5 bases and the J gene lost 5 bases, with 11 bases spanning the gap. From germline, CDR1 is SGHTA and CDR2 FQGNSA. The CDR3 has 13 residues. The DNA for the CDR3 is TGTGCCAGCAGCCACCGGGCCGAAGATACGCAGTATTTT. Protein product: CASSHRAEDTQYF.

The V call is TRBV27, the J call TRBJ2-7; 12 positions match TRBD2. The J segment lost 3 bases and the V segment lost 6 bases, leaving 15 bases of the junction unmatched. Germline lookup yields CDR1 MNHEY and CDR2 SMNVEV (reference sequence). The CDR3 is 18 residues long. The CDR3 spells CASSASGRAVFTCYEQYF. CDR3 DNA: TGTGCCAGCAGCGCTAGCGGGAGGGCCGTGTTCACCTGCTACGAGCAGTACTTC.

This clonotype turned up a few times. The chain combines TRBV24-1 with TRBJ2-2; TRBD1 might be the D (6 bases). The germline V gene has CDR1 KGHDR and CDR2 SFDVKD. This CDR3 contains 14 residues. V lost 12 bases to trimming and J lost 1 base, with 14 bases between them. CDR3 in amino acids: CASQGQLNTGELFF. The DNA of the CDR3 is TGTGCCTCCCAGGGGCAGCTGAACACCGGGGAGCTGTTTTTT.

The V gene is TRBV4-3, the J gene TRBJ2-1; tentative D call: TRBD1 (6 bases). V gave up 2 bases and J gave up 7 bases, with 18 bases separating them. The CDR3 has 16 amino acids. Germline CDR1 reads LGHNA; CDR2 reads YSLEER. CDR3 residues: CASSQSPQGGKNEQFF. CDR3 bases: TGCGCCAGCAGCCAATCCCCACAGGGCGGAAAGAATGAGCAGTTCTTC.

V usage is TRBV2 and J usage is TRBJ1-1; no clear D gene. CDR1 and CDR2 (germline): SNHLY, FYNNEI. V was clipped by 6 bases and J by 4 bases, with 9 bases between them. The CDR3 spans 12 residues. The DNA of the CDR3 is TGTGCCAGCAGAGGAGGGCCCACTGAAGCTTTCTTT. Translated: CASRGGPTEAFF.

The chain joins TRBV7-9 to TRBJ2-1; D unresolved. Deletions cut 5 bases from V and 4 bases from J, with 12 bases between. CDR3 size: 14 residues. Germline CDR1 reads SEHNR; CDR2 reads FQNEAQ (reference sequence). CDR3 DNA: TGTGCCAGCAGCCCGATCGTCGGATACAATGAGCAGTTCTTC. This sequence encodes CASSPIVGYNEQFF.

To note about this clonotype: One end of the junction fails to match germline, which may point to a read error. J is TRBJ1-4 and V is TRBV29-1; the D is unclear. Germline values: CDR1 SQVTM, CDR2 ANQGSEA. The CDR3 totals 13 residues. CDR3: CSVGYTTNEKRFF. The CDR3 nucleotides are TGCAGCGTTGGTTATACAACTAATGAAAAACGGTTTTTT. The variable domain in full, with the rest retrieved from reference TRBV29-1 and TRBJ1-4, is SAVISQKPSRDICQRGTSLTIQCQVDSQVTMMFWYRQQPGQSLTLIATANQGSEATYESGFVIDKFPISRPNLTFSTLTVSNMSPEDSSIYLCSVGYTTNEKRFFGSGTQLSVL.

As to this clonotype: The junction departs from germline at one end; a sequencing error may be responsible. This chain connects TRBV12-3 or TRBV12-4 to TRBJ2-5, with D unclear. The CDR3 length is 18 residues. CDR3: CASSLGMGSRARTEIQYF. The CDR3 DNA sequence: TGTGCCAGCAGTTTAGGTATGGGTTCTCGGGCAAGGACGGAGATCCAGTACTTC.

Comments on this clonotype: The junction does not match germline at one end; this may be a read error. This chain links TRBV7-2 with TRBJ1-1, with no clear D. The CDR3 length is 14 residues. The germline V gene has CDR1 SGHTA and CDR2 FQGNSA. CDR3 DNA sequence: TGTGCCGGCAGCAGCGACCGGGGAAAGCGTGAAGCTTTCTTT. Translated: CAGSSDRGKREAFF.

This clonotype was counted many times. V and J are TRBV18 and TRBJ2-7; tentatively, D is TRBD1 (5 bases). Trimming stripped 3 bases from V and 2 bases from J, with 14 bases between. This CDR3 region has 15 residues. Germline CDR1 KGHSH, CDR2 LQKENI. CDR3 nucleotides: TGTGCCAGCTCACCGGGGTCAGGGAAGACCTACGAGCAGTACTTC. Its protein product is CASSPGSGKTYEQYF.

J is TRBJ2-1 and V is TRBV4-3; unclear D gene. The CDR3 runs 12 residues. The germline V gene has CDR1 LGHNA and CDR2 YSLEER. V was clipped by 3 bases and J by 5 bases, with 5 bases between them. Here the CDR3 DNA reads TGCGCCAGCAGCCACGCCCACAATGAGCAGTTCTTC. It translates to CASSHAHNEQFF.

A remark on this clonotype: A much larger clone differs by one base, so this may be a read error. The rearrangement uses TRBV29-1 and TRBJ2-7, with TRBD2 identical over 7 bases. V lost 6 bases to trimming and J lost 2 bases; unmatched junction nucleotides: 13. The CDR3 runs to 15 residues. CDR1 and CDR2 from the germline V gene are SQVTM and ANQGSEA. DNA of the CDR3: TGCAGCGTCAAAAGTGCGGGAGCGGTAGCCTACGAGCAGTACTTC. It codes for CSVKSAGAVAYEQYF.